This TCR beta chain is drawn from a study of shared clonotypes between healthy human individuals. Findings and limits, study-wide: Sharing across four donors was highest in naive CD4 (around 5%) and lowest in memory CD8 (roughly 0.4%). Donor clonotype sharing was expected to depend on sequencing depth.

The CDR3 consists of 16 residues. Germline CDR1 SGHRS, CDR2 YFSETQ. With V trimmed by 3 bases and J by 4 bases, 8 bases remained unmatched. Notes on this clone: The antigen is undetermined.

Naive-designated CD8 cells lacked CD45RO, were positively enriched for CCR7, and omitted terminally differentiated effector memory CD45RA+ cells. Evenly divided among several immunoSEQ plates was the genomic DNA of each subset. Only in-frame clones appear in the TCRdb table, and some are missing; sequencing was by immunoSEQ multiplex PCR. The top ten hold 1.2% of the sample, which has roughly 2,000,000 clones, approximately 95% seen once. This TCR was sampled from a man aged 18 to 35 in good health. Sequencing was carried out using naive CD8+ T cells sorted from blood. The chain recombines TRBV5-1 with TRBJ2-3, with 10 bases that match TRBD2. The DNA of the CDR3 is TGCGCCAGCAGCTCTCCTAGCGGGAGTATCGCAGATACGCAGTATTTT. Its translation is CASSSPSGSIADTQYF.